The clone carrying this TCR beta chain was detected many times. What it recognizes is unknown. The study drew the donors from its approximately 120-subject validation cohort, separate from the roughly 700-subject first cohort. The source of the sample is a study of cytomegalovirus exposure and HLA in healthy donors. Findings of the study overall: Among TCR beta chains, those listed as cytomegalovirus-associated numbered over 150.

Some clones are missing from TCRdb's copy, which holds only in-frame ones; the method was immunoSEQ multiplex PCR. The sample records fewer than 250,000 clones, approximately 88% being singletons. Per the germline V gene, CDR1 is KGHSH and CDR2 is LQKENI. With 3 bases removed from V and 7 bases from J, the gap between germline ends came to 9 bases. This CDR3 contains 12 residues. The chain employs TRBV18 and TRBJ1-1; D unclear. The material sequenced was PBMCs. The receptor comes from a woman younger than 45 in good health and CMV-seropositive. CDR3 protein: CASSPEQLEAFF. The CDR3 DNA is TGTGCCAGCTCACCGGAGCAGCTTGAAGCTTTCTTT.